This TCR beta chain was identified during a study of T cell responses to AZD1222 COVID-19 vaccine. Overall study context: Recipients boosted at about 4 weeks or about 12 weeks are pooled. Study results and caveats: Repertoires were sampled only after the peak T cell response. Vaccine-associated CD4 TCRs ranged over spike, dominating at 160-218 and 743-854. White British people made up most donors, females outnumbered males, and clonal diversity was possibly underestimated.

Details on this clone: Its antigen is currently unknown.

This table comes from immunoSEQ multiplex PCR, and its TCRdb copy is limited to in-frame clones, with some not included. The sample shows more than 95,000 clones, 80% to 90% of them seen only once. The CDR3 consists of 13 residues. Germline CDR1 and CDR2: MDHEN and SYDVKM. The junction had 4 bases not matched to a gene; V was cut back by 5 bases and J by 3 bases. V gene TRBV28 combines with J gene TRBJ2-7; 7 nucleotides match TRBD1. Material: peripheral blood, obtained on day 0 of AZD1222 vaccination. This receptor was identified in an adult in good health. The CDR3 nucleotides are TGTGCCAGCAGTCACAGGGGAGTCTACGAGCAGTACTTC. This codes for CASSHRGVYEQYF.